This T cell receptor beta chain was observed in a study of blood T cell repertoires in COVID-19. Study-level background: Acute-phase and convalescent COVID-19 samples originated in the United States, Italy and Spain. T cells, B-cell-depleted T cells, or PBMCs provided the cDNA or gDNA that served as material.

How the authors handled the data: Amplification of reference gene primers provided the estimated nucleated cell counts. The assay was immunoSEQ multiplex PCR, and TCRdb's table has in-frame clones only and misses some. For V, J and clone size, that table is used; D and trimming come from the DNA. The repertoire has 100,000 to 150,000 clones, approximately 80% of them found once; the top ten carry just under 25%. The germline V gene encodes CDR1 KGHSH and CDR2 LQKENI. V lost 3 bases and J 0 bases, leaving 5 bases between the germline ends. The CDR3 runs to 13 residues. The chain uses TRBV18 and TRBJ1-1, with D unclear. This sequence originates from a human donor in a cohort sampled during active COVID-19. Sequenced material: peripheral blood. The CDR3 sequence: CASSPTMNTEAFF. The DNA of the CDR3 is TGTGCCAGCTCACCTACAATGAACACTGAAGCTTTCTTT.